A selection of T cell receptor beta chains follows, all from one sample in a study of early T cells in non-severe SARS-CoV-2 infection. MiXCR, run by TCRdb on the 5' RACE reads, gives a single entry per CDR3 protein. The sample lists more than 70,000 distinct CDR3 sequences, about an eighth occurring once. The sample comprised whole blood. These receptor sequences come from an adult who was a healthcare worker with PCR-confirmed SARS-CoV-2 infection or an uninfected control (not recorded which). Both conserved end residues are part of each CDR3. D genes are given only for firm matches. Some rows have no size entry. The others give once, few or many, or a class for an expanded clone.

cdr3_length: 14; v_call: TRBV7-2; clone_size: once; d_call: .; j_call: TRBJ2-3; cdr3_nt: TGTGCCAGCAGCCAAGAGGTTTCAAGAGATACGCAGTATTTT; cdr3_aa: CASSQEVSRDTQYF
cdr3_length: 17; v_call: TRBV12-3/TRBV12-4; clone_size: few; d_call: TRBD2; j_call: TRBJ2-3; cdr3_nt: TGTGCCAGCAGTAAAAAACTAGCGGGGTTTTTCACAGATACGCAGTATTTT; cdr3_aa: CASSKKLAGFFTDTQYF
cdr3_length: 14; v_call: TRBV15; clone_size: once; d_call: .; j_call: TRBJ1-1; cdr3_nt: TGTGCCACCAGCAGGAGGTCCCTGAACACTGAAGCTTTCTTT; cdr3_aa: CATSRRSLNTEAFF
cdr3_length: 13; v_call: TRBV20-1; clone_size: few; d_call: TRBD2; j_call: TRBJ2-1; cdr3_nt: TGCAGTGCTAGAATGGGACTAGCGGGGGCCCAGTTCTTC; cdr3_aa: CSARMGLAGAQFF
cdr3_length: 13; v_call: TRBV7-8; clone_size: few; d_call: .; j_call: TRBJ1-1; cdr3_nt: TGTGCCAGCAGCTCTACACCGAACACTGAAGCTTTCTTT; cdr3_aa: CASSSTPNTEAFF
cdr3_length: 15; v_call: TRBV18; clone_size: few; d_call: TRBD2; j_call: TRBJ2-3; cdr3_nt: TGTGCCAGCTCGATACTAGCGGGGCACACAGATACGCAGTATTTT; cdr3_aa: CASSILAGHTDTQYF
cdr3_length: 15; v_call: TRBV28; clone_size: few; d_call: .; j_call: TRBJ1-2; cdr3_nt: TGTGCCAGCAGCCTAACCCGGATAGCTAACTATGGCTACACCTTC; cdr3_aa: CASSLTRIANYGYTF
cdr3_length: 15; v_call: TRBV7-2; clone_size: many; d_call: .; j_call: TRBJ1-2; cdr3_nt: TGTGCCAGCAGCACCCGCGGACAGACCTTCTATGGCTACACCTTC; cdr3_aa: CASSTRGQTFYGYTF
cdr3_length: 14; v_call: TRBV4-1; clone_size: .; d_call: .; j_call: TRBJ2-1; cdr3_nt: TGCGCCAGCAGCCCGAGGACCGTTCACAATGAGCAGTTCTTC; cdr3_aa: CASSPRTVHNEQFF
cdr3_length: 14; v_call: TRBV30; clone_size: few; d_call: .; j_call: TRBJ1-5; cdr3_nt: TGTGCCTGGGGGACTTGGAACAACAATCAGCCCCAGCATTTT; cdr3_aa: CAWGTWNNNQPQHF
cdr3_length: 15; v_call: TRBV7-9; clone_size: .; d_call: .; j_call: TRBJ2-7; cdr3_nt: TGTGCCAGCAGCTTCCCGACTCAGGGATTATACGAGCAGTACTTC; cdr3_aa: CASSFPTQGLYEQYF
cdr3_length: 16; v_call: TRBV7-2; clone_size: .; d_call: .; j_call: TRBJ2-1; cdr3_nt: TGTGCCAGCAGCTTAGCCCTACCGAATGCGTTCAATGAGCAGTTCTTC; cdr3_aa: CASSLALPNAFNEQFF
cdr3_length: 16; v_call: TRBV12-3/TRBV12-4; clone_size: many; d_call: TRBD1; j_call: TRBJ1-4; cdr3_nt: TGTGCCAGCAGTTTAGGGCTGGCAGGGGGAAATGAAAAACTGTTTTTT; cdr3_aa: CASSLGLAGGNEKLFF
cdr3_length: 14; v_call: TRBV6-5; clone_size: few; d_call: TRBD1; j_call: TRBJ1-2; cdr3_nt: TGTGCCAGCAGCCGAACAGGGGTTGGCTATGGCTACACCTTC; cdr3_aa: CASSRTGVGYGYTF
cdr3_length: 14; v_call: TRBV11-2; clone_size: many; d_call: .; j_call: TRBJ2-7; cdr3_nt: TGTGCCAGCAGCCCACTAGGGGGCTCCTACGAGCAGTACTTC; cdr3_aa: CASSPLGGSYEQYF
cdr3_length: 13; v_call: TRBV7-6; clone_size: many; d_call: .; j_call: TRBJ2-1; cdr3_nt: TGTGCCAGCAGCTTAGGTTGGGACAATGAGCAGTTCTTC; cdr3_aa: CASSLGWDNEQFF
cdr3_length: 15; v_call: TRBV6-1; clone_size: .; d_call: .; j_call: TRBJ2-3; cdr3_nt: TGTGCCAGCAGTGAAGAGGCGGGTCGCGTAGATACGCAGTATTTT; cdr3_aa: CASSEEAGRVDTQYF
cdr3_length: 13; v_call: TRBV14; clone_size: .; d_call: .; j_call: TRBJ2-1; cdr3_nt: TGTGCCAGCAGCCAAGTCGACGGGTCTGAGCAGTTCTTC; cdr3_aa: CASSQVDGSEQFF
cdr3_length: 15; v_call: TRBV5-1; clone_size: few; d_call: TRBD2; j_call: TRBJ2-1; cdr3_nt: TGCGCCAGCGGCCCACTAGCGGGGAATTACAATGAGCAGTTCTTC; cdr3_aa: CASGPLAGNYNEQFF
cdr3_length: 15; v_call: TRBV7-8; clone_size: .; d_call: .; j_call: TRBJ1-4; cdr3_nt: TGTGCCAGCAGCTCGGGTCAGAGCTATAATGAAAAACTGTTTTTT; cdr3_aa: CASSSGQSYNEKLFF
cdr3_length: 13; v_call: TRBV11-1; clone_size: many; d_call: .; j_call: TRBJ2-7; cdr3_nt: TGTGCCAGCAGTTTACAGGGTGGCTACGAGCAGTACTTC; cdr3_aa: CASSLQGGYEQYF
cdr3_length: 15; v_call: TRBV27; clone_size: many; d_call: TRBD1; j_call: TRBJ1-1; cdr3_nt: TGTGCCAGCAGTAGGGACAGGGGACCCGACACTGAAGCTTTCTTT; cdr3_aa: CASSRDRGPDTEAFF
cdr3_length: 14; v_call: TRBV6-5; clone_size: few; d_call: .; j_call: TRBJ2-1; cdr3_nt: TGTGCCAGCACCGGGCTGTTAGCCCCCAATGAGCAGTTCTTC; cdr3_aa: CASTGLLAPNEQFF
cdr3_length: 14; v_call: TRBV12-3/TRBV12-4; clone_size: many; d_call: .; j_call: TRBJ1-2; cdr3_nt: TGTGCCAGCAGTCCACATGGGGGCAACTATGGCTACACCTTC; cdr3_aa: CASSPHGGNYGYTF
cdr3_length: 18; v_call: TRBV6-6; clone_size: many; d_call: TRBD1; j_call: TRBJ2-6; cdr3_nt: TGTGCCAGCAGTGACAGGGGGGCGGCCATCTCTGGGGCCAACGTCCTGACTTTC; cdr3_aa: CASSDRGAAISGANVLTF
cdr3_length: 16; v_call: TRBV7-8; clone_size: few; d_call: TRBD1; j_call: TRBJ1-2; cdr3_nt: TGTGCCAGCAGCTTGGACAGGGACGCTGGAATTTGGGGCTACACCTTC; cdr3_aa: CASSLDRDAGIWGYTF
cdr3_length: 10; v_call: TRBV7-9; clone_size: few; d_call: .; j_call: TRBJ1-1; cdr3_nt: TGTGCCAGCAGCTTAACTGAAGCTTTCTTT; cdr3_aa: CASSLTEAFF
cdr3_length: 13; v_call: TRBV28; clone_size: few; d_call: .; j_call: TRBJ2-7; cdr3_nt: TGTGCCAGCAGTGAGACAACGTCCTACGAGCAGTACTTC; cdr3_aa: CASSETTSYEQYF
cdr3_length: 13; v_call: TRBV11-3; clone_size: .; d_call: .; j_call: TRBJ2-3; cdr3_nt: TGTGCCAGCAGCTTTTTCGGGGCGGATACGCAGTATTTT; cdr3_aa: CASSFFGADTQYF
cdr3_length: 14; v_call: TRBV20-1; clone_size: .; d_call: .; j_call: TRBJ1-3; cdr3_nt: TGCAGTGCCAGGGGCTCCTACTCTGGAAACACCATATATTTT; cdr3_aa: CSARGSYSGNTIYF
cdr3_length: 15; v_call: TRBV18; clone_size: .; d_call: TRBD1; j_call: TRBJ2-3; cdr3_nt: TGTGCCAGCTCACCTAGGACAGGGCGCACAGATACGCAGTATTTT; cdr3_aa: CASSPRTGRTDTQYF
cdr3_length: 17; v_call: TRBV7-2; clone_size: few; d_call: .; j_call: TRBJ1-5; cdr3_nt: TGTGCCAGCAGCTTAGTTTGGGACATCCACGTAAATCAGCCCCAGCATTTT; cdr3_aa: CASSLVWDIHVNQPQHF
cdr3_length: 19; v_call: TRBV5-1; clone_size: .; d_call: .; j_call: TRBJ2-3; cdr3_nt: TGCGCCAGCAGCAAACGAACGACAGCCGCAAACCCCTTCACAGATACGCAGTATTTT; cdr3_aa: CASSKRTTAANPFTDTQYF
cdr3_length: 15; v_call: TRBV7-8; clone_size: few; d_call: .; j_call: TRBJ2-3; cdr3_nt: TGTGCCAGCAGCTTAGCCCCAGGGAGCACAGATACGCAGTATTTT; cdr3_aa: CASSLAPGSTDTQYF
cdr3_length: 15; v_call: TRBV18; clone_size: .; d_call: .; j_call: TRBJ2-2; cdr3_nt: TGTGCCAGCTCGACTGGAAGGGTTAACACCGGGGAGCTGTTTTTT; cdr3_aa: CASSTGRVNTGELFF
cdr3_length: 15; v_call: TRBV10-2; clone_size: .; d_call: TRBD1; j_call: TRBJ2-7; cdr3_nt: TGCGCCAGCAGTGAGATGACAGGGGGCCTCTACGAGCAGTACTTC; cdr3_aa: CASSEMTGGLYEQYF
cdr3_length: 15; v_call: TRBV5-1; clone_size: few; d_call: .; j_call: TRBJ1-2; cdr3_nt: TGCGCCAGCAGCGCGGACGGGACCCCTGGGGACGGCTACACCTTC; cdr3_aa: CASSADGTPGDGYTF
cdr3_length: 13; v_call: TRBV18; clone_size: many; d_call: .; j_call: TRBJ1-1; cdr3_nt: TGTGCCAGCTCCCCTACCGGTCTAACTGAAGCTTTCTTT; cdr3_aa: CASSPTGLTEAFF
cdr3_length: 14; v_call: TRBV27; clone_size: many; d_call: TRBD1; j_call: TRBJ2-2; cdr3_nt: TGTGCCACCCACAGGGGAAGGAACACCGGGGAGCTGTTTTTT; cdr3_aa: CATHRGRNTGELFF